This TCR beta chain was identified during a study of OX40 agonist ivuxolimab in advanced cancers. Study summary: Clinicians treated patients with ivuxolimab, an agonistic anti-OX40 (CD134) antibody.

CDR1 and CDR2 from the germline V gene are SQVTM and ANQGSEA. Trimming took 4 bases from V and 4 from J; bases not matched to a gene: 9. This CDR3 is 16 amino acids long. The data were produced by immunoSEQ multiplex PCR, yet TCRdb's version contains in-frame clones alone and is incomplete. Of around 60,000 clones listed, about 83% are singletons. Sequences were derived from CD4+ or CD8+ T cells sorted from blood, sampled in a trial of the OX40 agonist ivuxolimab. The sequence was obtained from an adult with an advanced solid tumor such as melanoma, head and neck, liver or kidney cancer. The genes are TRBV29-1 and TRBJ2-3; 12 positions agree with TRBD2. CDR3 bases: TGCAGCGTTGTCGGACGGCTAGCGGGAGGGGCAGATACGCAGTATTTT. Amino acids: CSVVGRLAGGADTQYF.